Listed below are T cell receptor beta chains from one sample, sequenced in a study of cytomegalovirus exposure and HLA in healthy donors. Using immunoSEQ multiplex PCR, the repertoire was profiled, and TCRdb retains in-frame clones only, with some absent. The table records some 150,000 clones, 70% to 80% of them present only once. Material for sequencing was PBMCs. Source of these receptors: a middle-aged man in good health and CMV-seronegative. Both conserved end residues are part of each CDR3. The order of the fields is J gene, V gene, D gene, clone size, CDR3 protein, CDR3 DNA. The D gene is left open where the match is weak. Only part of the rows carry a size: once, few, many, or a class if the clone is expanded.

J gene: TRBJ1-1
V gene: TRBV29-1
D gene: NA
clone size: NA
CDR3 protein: CSVAPEAFF
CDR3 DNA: TGCAGCGTTGCTCCTGAAGCTTTCTTT

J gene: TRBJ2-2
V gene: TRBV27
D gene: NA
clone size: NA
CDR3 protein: CASSLSWRADTGELFF
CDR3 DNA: TGTGCCAGCAGTTTATCTTGGAGGGCCGACACCGGGGAGCTGTTTTTT

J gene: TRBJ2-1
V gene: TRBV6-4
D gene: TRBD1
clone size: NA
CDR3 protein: CASSDRDRGHNEQFF
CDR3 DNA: TGTGCCAGCAGTGACCGGGACAGGGGCCATAATGAGCAGTTCTTC

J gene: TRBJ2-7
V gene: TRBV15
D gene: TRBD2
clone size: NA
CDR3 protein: CATSRALAGAGSYEQYF
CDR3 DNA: TGTGCCACCAGCAGGGCCTTAGCGGGGGCTGGGTCCTACGAGCAGTACTTC

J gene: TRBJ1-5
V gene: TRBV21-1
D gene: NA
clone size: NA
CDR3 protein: CASNRVGNQPQHF
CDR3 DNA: TGTGCCAGCAACAGGGTTGGTAATCAGCCCCAGCATTTT

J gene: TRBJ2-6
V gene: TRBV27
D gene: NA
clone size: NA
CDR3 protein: CASSFAGANVLTF
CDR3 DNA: TGTGCCAGCAGTTTCGCTGGGGCCAACGTCCTGACTTTC

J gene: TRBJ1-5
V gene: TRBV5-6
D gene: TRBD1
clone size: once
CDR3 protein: CASSSTGVRQPQHF
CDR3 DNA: TGTGCCAGCAGCTCGACAGGGGTTCGTCAGCCCCAGCATTTT

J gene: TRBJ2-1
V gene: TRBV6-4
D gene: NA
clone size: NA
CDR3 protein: CASSLDTYNEQFF
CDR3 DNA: TGTGCCAGCAGCTTGGACACCTACAATGAGCAGTTCTTC

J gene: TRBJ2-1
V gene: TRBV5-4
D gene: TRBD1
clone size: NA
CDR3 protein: CASSRTGGYNEQFF
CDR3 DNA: TGTGCCAGCAGCCGTACAGGGGGGTACAATGAGCAGTTCTTC

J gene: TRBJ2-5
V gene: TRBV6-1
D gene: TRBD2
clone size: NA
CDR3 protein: CASKREIDQETQYF
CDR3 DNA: TGTGCCAGCAAGCGGGAGATAGATCAAGAGACCCAGTACTTC

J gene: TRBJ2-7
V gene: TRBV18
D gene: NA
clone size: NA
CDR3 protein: CASSPRLEQYF
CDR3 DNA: TGTGCCAGCTCACCACGGCTCGAGCAGTACTTC

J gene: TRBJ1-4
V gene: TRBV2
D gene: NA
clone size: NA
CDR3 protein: CASSGLGIGDNEKLFF
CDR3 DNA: TGTGCCAGCAGTGGCCTCGGGATCGGGGATAATGAAAAACTGTTTTTT

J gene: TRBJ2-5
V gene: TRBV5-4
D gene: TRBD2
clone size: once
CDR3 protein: CASSFPAGGGETQYF
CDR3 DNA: TGTGCCAGCAGCTTTCCAGCGGGAGGGGGAGAGACCCAGTACTTC

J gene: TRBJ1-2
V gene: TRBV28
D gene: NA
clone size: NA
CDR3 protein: CASRPTGLNYGYTF
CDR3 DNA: TGTGCCAGCAGACCTACGGGACTGAACTATGGCTACACCTTC

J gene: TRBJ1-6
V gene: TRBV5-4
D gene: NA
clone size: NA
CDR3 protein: CASSPGGVGISPLHF
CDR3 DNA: TGTGCCAGCAGCCCGGGGGGTGTGGGGATTTCACCCCTCCACTTT

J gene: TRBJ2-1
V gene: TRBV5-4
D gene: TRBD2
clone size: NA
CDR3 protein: CASSEGTSGRNYNEQFF
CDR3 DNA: TGTGCCAGCAGCGAGGGGACTAGCGGGAGAAATTACAATGAGCAGTTCTTC

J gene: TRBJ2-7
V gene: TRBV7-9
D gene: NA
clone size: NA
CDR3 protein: CASSRGALRGYEQYF
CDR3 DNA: TGTGCCAGCAGCCGGGGGGCGCTCCGCGGCTACGAGCAGTACTTC

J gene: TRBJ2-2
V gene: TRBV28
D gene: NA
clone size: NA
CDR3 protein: CASSWGLAVNTGELFF
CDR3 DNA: TGTGCCAGCAGTTGGGGGCTAGCGGTTAACACCGGGGAGCTGTTTTTT

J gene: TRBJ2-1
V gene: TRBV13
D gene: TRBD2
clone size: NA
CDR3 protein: CASRGTSGNDEQFF
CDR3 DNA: TGTGCCAGCAGAGGGACTAGCGGGAACGATGAGCAGTTCTTC

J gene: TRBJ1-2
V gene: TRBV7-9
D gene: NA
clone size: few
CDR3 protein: CSSSLGQVYGYTF
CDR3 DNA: TGTTCCAGCAGCTTAGGTCAGGTCTATGGCTACACCTTC

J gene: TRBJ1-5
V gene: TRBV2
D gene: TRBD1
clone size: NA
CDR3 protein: CASREGGANQPQHF
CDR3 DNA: TGTGCCAGCAGAGAAGGGGGCGCAAACCAGCCCCAGCATTTT

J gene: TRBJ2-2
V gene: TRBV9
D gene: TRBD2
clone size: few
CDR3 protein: CASSVRTSRNTGELFF
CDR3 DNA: TGTGCCAGCAGCGTCCGGACTAGTCGGAACACCGGGGAGCTGTTTTTT

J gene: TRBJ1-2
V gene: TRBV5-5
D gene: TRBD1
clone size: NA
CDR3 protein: CASSLGPQGAEGYTF
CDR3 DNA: TGTGCCAGCAGCTTGGGCCCACAGGGGGCCGAGGGCTACACCTTC

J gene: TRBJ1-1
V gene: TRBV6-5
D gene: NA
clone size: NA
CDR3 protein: CASSYSRQMNTEAFF
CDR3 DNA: TGTGCCAGCAGTTACTCGAGGCAGATGAACACTGAAGCTTTCTTT

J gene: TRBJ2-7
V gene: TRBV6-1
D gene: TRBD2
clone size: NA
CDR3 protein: CASIWTSGRDEQYF
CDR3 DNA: TGTGCCAGCATTTGGACTAGCGGGAGGGACGAGCAGTACTTC

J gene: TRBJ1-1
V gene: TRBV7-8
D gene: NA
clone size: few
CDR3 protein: CASSLGGKIYTEAFF
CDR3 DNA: TGTGCCAGCAGCCTCGGCGGGAAAATATACACTGAAGCTTTCTTT

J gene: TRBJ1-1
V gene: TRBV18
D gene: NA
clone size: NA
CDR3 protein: CASSHRREGVRTEAFF
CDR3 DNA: TGTGCCAGCTCACACCGGAGGGAGGGTGTTCGGACTGAAGCTTTCTTT

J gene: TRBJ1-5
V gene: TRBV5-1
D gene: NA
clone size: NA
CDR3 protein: CASSLSDPRQPQHF
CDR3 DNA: TGCGCCAGCAGCTTGTCAGACCCTAGGCAGCCCCAGCATTTT

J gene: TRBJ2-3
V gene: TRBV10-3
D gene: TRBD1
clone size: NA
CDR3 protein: CAISGQGYSDTQYF
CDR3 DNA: TGTGCCATCAGTGGACAGGGGTATTCAGATACGCAGTATTTT

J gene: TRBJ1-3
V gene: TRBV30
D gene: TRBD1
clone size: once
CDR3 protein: CAWSPDRGPGNTIYF
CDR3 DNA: TGTGCCTGGAGCCCTGACAGGGGGCCTGGAAACACCATATATTTT

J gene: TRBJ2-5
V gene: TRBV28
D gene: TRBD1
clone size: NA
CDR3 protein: CASSPGQIQETQYF
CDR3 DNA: TGTGCCAGCAGCCCGGGACAGATCCAAGAGACCCAGTACTTC

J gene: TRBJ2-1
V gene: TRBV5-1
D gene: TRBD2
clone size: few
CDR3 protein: CASSPWTSGTLSSYNEQFF
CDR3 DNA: TGCGCCAGCAGCCCGTGGACTAGCGGGACCCTGAGCTCCTACAATGAGCAGTTCTTC

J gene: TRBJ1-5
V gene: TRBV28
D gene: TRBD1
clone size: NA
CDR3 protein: CASSLWAATGPINQPQHF
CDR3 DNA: TGTGCCAGCAGTTTATGGGCCGCGACAGGGCCAATTAATCAGCCCCAGCATTTT

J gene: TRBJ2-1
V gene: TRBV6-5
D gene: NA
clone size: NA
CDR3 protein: CASSYGALGLDEQFF
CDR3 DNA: TGTGCCAGCAGTTACGGAGCCCTGGGTCTTGATGAGCAGTTCTTC

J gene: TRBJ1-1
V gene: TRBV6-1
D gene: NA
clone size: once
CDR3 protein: CASSGGWGGNTEAFF
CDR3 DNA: TGTGCCAGCAGTGGTGGTTGGGGGGGGAACACTGAAGCTTTCTTT

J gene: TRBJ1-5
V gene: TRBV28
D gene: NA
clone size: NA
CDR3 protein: CASTTGLGQHF
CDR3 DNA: TGTGCCAGCACCACGGGTCTCGGCCAGCATTTT

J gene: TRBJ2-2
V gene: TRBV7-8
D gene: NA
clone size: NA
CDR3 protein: CASTWVGGTGELFF
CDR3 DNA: TGTGCCAGCACTTGGGTGGGGGGAACCGGGGAGCTGTTTTTT

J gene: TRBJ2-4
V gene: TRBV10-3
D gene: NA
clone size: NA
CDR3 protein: CAINPPEPVLAKNIQYF
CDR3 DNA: TGTGCCATCAATCCCCCGGAGCCCGTTCTAGCCAAAAACATTCAGTACTTC

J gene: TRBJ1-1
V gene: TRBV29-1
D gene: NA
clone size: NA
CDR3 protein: CSVERGADTEAFF
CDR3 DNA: TGCAGCGTTGAGCGGGGTGCCGACACTGAAGCTTTCTTT

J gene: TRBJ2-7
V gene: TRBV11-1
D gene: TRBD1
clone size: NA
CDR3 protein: CASTAQGAGYEQYF
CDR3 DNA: TGTGCCAGCACCGCACAGGGGGCCGGCTACGAGCAGTACTTC

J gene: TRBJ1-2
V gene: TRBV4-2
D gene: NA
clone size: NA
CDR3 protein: CATRRGANYGYTF
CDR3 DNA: TGTGCCACCCGAAGAGGAGCTAACTATGGCTACACCTTC